This T cell receptor beta chain was identified in a study of beta chain features in type 1 diabetes (dated by TCRdb to the late 2010s). Broadly, across the study: Mean age, gender distribution, total cell number and subset yield did not differ between patients and healthy donors. Across all samples, almost 110 million sorted cells were examined, and cell number per subset correlated strongly with RNA yield. The study compared the TCRB repertoires of sorted circulating CD4+ T cell subsets in recently diagnosed type 1 diabetes patients with those in matched healthy donors. Naive and central memory subsets were obtained from all 28 donors, but regulatory and stem cell-like memory subsets were isolated from only 8 patients and roughly 8 healthy donors.

CDR1 and CDR2, per the germline V gene (reference sequence), are MNHNY and SVGAGI. The CDR3 covers 14 residues, taking in both the cysteine and the phenylalanine. This entry keeps only the CDR3 DNA: 42 bases, framed from base 1. A distance of 13 bases separates the germline ends of V and J, which lose 7 bases and 1 base respectively. As for this clone: No antigen is known for it. No base qualities exist here, and no much larger clone lies one base off it.

What the authors observed across the whole study: Sequencing cDNA rather than genomic DNA could over-represent highly expressing activated cells, although activation and CD3 levels did not differ between groups. The naive, central memory and regulatory TCRB repertoires appeared to resemble one another more closely among patients than among healthy donors. Shorter templates might be favored by PCR, yet because patient and control samples were amplified and corrected together, any such skew would affect both groups equally. HLA sub-analyses involved small numbers of individuals, so any influence of HLA type on TCRB rearrangement remained unresolved. Fewer insertions and more nucleotide deletions at VDJ recombination sites were observed in patients with type 1 diabetes, implying thymic rearrangement abnormalities. A moderate but significant shortening of TCRB CDR3 length was observed in type 1 diabetes patients in all four CD4+ subsets.

The High Capacity cDNA Reverse Transcription Kit was used to reverse transcribe all of the isolated RNA, meaning that expressed TCRB transcripts were what got sequenced. Deep immunoSEQ sequencing was performed on naive, central memory and regulatory T cell samples, with an average of around 3.4 million total reads per sample. Sorted cells were lysed in RLT buffer, and RNA was extracted using DNase-treated RNeasy Micro or Mini kits according to cell number. Each cell subset was processed on its own to prevent cross-contamination, while patient and healthy donor samples were processed together. The immunoSEQ multiplex PCR was used to amplify TCRB sequences from cDNA, yielding 87-bp fragments that span the CDR3 region. Sequencing of the amplicons was performed on the Illumina HiSeq platform. The authors' analysis ran thus. Synthetic template baselines were used to correct PCR bias computationally, reads within Hamming distance 2 were collapsed, and singletons that could not be merged were discarded. By aligning reads against IMGT, V, D and J genes, CDR3 length, and insertions or deletions at six rearrangement sites were assigned. Clonotype counts were normalized to sorted cell number within each subset before computing true diversity and Gini coefficients with the tcR R package. The overlap coefficient, calculated on TCRB nucleotide sequences, was used to measure repertoire sharing. Out-of-frame TCRB sequences from naive cells were analyzed as a proxy for the pre-selection repertoire. The table comes from immuneACCESS by way of TCRdb, which keeps in-frame sequences with V and J called. Part of the clones is missing from these tables; in studies checked, under half for an unresolved V gene and the rest for unknown reasons. V and J calls and clone size are given by that table; D and trimming were obtained from the DNA. Present in this sample are about 340,000 clones, 13% of which were seen just once. The top ten hold nearly 0.015% of the sample.

A single peripheral blood draw of around 0.11 L on average was collected from each donor into heparinised tubes. Naive, central memory, regulatory and stem cell-like memory CD4+ T cells were sorted on a BD FACSAria II using a panel including CD45RO, CCR7, CD25, CD127, CD95 and CD27. Every sorted population had a purity above 95%. Right away, PBMCs were isolated by Lymphoprep density gradient centrifugation and were stained directly, with no culture step. So that batch effects would be minimized, each experiment stained and sorted samples in pairs, pairing one healthy donor with one patient. The sequence is built from TRBV6-6 and TRBJ2-5; TRBD1 is a possible D gene, resting on 6 matching bases. Sequenced material: naive CD4+ T cells from blood. This sample's cell subset or site label indicates: true naive CD4+ T cells. This TCR derives from a woman between 18 and 29 years old with type 1 diabetes. This receptor has the CDR3 CASMLRGAQETQYF. At the DNA level, the sequence is TGTGCCAGCATGCTCAGGGGAGCCCAAGAGACCCAGTACTTC.